Sequencing of this TCR beta chain was carried out in a study of vaccination and CD4 T cells after COVID-19. Background on the study: For post-vaccine samples, collection took place a median about 72 days after dose two, ranging from 14 to 241.

Study findings and constraints: A relatively small number of convalescent patients were studied, and no early post-infection timepoints were included.

The CDR3 runs 13 residues. The V gene's germline CDR1 is MDHEN and CDR2 SYDVKM. Trimming shortened V by 5 bases and J by 5 bases, and 10 bases separated the two germline ends. With respect to this clonotype: Its matching antigen is unknown.

Noted treatment: roughly ten-day PBMC culture with coronavirus spike peptide pools or control peptides (ViraFEST assay). The Oncomine TCR Beta short-read assay was what sequenced the DNA obtained from cultured CD4+ T cells. TCRdb re-called the PCR reads with MiXCR, one entry per CDR3 protein. Counted here are about 20,000 distinct CDR3 sequences, 43% occurring once; the ten biggest clones make up around 3%. The chain uses TRBV28 and TRBJ2-1; the D gene is possibly TRBD1 (6 bases). This TCR was sampled from a human donor who had recovered from COVID-19. The sequencing here drew on CD4+ T cells from blood, cultured in vitro, taken after SARS-CoV-2 vaccination. The CDR3 region is CASSTTGHNEQFF. The CDR3 DNA sequence: TGTGCCAGCAGTACGACAGGCCACAATGAGCAGTTCTTC.